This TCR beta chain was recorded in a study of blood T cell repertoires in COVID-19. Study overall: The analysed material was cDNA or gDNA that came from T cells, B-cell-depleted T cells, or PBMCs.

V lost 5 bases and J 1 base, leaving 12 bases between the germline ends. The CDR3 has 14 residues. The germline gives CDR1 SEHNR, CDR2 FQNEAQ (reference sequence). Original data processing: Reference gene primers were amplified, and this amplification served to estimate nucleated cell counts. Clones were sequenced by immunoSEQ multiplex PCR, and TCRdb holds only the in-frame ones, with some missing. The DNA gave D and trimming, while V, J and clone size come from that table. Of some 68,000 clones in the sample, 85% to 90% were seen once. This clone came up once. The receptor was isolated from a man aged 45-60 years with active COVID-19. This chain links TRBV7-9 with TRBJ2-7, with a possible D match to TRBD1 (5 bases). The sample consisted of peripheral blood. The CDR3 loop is CASSPRTRSYEQYF. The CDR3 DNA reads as TGTGCCAGCAGCCCGCGGACAAGATCCTACGAGCAGTACTTC.